At least ten counts were recorded for the clone carrying this TCR beta chain. Its antigen remains unknown. This entry belongs to a study of T cells in Graves' hyperthyroidism and ophthalmopathy. Regarding the study as a whole: The authors' 13 V-J model separated ophthalmopathy from stable hyperthyroidism. It was a median roughly six months before onset that the model predicted ophthalmopathy.

Diagnoses were made from clinical symptoms, serum measures (thyroxine and TRAb), thyroid ultrasound and orbital computed tomography. PBMCs stemmed from around 10 ml fresh peripheral blood. What was amplified from RNA transcripts were TCR beta CDR3 regions. With the HTBI primer set, the TCR CDR3 went through a first round of RT-PCR. TCRdb redid the calling of the multiplex PCR reads with MiXCR, one entry per CDR3 protein. The table lists around 600,000 distinct CDR3 sequences, more than 14% of them singletons. J lost 3 bases, V lost 5 bases, and 7 bases had no gene match. The CDR3 has 15 residues. Germline V gene data show CDR1 as DFQATT and CDR2 as SNEGSKA (reference sequence).

The sample was blood. This clonotype originated in a woman in her fifties or sixties with Graves' ophthalmopathy. The chain couples TRBV20-1 to TRBJ2-3; 11 nucleotides line up with TRBD2. Written as DNA, the CDR3 is TGCAGTGCTCAAGCGACTAGCGGGATTACAGATACGCAGTATTTT. Amino acid sequence: CSAQATSGITDTQYF.